This TCR beta chain was observed in a study of cytomegalovirus exposure and HLA in healthy donors. Whole-study context: In a later analysis, it was reported that the roughly 130 validation repertoires had been produced on the same platform as the 670 or so repertoires belonging to the first cohort. Study-level points and caveats: Rare TCR sequences dominated, though some public TCRs recurred in many donors. The study flagged approximately 180 TCR beta chains as cytomegalovirus-associated.

With 4 bases removed from V and 1 base from J, the gap between germline ends came to 13 bases. CDR1 is KGHSH and CDR2 is LQKENI in the germline V gene. The CDR3 has 15 amino acids. Worth noting for this clone: Antigen: not known.

Sequenced by immunoSEQ multiplex PCR; TCRdb stores in-frame clones only, minus some. The sample lists over 200,000 clones, around 86% seen once, with 1.5% to 2.5% in the top ten. The TCR was taken from a young woman in good health and CMV-seropositive. Material for sequencing was PBMCs. The chain carries TRBV18 and TRBJ2-5; possibly TRBD1 for D (6 bases). The CDR3 loop reads CASSLSGQTQETQYF. CDR3 sequence (DNA): TGTGCCAGCTCACTTTCCGGACAGACCCAAGAGACCCAGTACTTC.